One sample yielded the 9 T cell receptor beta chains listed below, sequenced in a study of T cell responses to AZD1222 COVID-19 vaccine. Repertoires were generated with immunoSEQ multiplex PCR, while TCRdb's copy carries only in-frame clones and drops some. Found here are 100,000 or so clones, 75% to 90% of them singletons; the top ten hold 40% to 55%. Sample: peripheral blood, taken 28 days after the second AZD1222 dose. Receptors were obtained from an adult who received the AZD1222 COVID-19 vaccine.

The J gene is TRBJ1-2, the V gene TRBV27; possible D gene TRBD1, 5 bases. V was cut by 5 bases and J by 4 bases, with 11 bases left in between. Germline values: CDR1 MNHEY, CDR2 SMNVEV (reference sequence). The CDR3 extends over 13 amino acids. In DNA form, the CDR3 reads TGTGCCAGCAGTAGGGGAGTTACCTATGGCTACACCTTC. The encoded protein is CASSRGVTYGYTF.

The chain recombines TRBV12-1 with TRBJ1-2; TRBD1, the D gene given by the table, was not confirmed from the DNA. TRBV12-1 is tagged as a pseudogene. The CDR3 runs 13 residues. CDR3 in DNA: TGTGCCAACCCGGGACAGGGAAATGATGGCTACACCTTC. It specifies CANPGQGNDGYTF.

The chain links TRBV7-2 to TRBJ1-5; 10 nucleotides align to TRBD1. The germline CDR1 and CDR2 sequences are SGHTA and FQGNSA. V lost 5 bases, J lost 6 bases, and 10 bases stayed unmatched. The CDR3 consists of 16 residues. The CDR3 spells CASSLGGGTGVQPQHF. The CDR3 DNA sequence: TGTGCCAGCAGCCTCGGGGGTGGGACAGGGGTTCAGCCCCAGCATTTT. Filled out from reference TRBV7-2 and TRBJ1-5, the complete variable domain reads GAGVSQSPSNKVTEKGKDVELRCDPISGHTALYWYRQSLGQGLEFLIYFQGNSAPDKSGLPSDRFSAERTGGSVSTLTIQRTQQEDSAVYLCASSLGGGTGVQPQHFGDGTRLSIL.

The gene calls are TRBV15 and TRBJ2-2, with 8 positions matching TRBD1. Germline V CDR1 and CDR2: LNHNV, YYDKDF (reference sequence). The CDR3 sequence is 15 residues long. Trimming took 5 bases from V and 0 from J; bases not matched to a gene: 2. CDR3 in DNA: TGTGCCACCAGCCAGGACAGGGCGAACACCGGGGAGCTGTTTTTT. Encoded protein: CATSQDRANTGELFF.

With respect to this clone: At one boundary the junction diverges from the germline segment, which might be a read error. In nucleotides, the CDR3 is TGCGCCAGCAGTTTGGGGACTAGCGGCGATACGCAGTATTTT. The encoded protein is CASSLGTSGDTQYF. The rearrangement joins TRBV5-1 to TRBJ2-3; 11 nucleotides line up with TRBD2. The CDR3 is 14 amino acids. Germline V gene data show CDR1 as SGHRS and CDR2 as YFSETQ.

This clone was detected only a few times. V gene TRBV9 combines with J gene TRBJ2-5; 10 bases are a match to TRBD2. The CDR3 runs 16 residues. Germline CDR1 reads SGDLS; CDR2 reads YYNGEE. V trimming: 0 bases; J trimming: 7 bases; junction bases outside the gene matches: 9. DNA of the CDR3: TGTGCCAGCAGCGTAGCAGCGGGAGGGCCGATAGGGACCCAGTACTTC. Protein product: CASSVAAGGPIGTQYF.

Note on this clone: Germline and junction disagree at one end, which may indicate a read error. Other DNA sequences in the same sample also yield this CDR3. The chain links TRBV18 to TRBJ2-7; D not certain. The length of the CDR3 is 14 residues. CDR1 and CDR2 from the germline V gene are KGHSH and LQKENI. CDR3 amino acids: CASSPPGQTYEQYF. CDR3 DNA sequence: TGTGCCAGCTCCCCACCTGGGCAGACCTACGAGCAGTACTTC.

The CDR3 nucleotides read TGTGCCAGCAGTTTAAGGACTAGCGGGGCCGGGAGCACAGATACGCAGTATTTT. It is translated as CASSLRTSGAGSTDTQYF. V gene TRBV27 combines with J gene TRBJ2-3; 12 bases are shared with TRBD2. The CDR3 extends over 18 amino acids. The V gene end was trimmed by 2 bases and the J gene end by 0 bases; junction bases not matched to a gene: 6. Germline V gene sequence: CDR1 MNHEY, CDR2 SMNVEV (reference sequence).

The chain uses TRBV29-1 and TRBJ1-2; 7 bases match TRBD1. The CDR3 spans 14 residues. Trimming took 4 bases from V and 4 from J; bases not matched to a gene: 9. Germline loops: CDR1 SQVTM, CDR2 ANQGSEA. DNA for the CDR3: TGCAGCGTTGTTAGGTCAGGGGGAAGCTATGGCTACACCTTC. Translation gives CSVVRSGGSYGYTF. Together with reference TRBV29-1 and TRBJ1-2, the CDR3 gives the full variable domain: SAVISQKPSRDICQRGTSLTIQCQVDSQVTMMFWYRQQPGQSLTLIATANQGSEATYESGFVIDKFPISRPNLTFSTLTVSNMSPEDSSIYLCSVVRSGGSYGYTFGSGTRLTVV.